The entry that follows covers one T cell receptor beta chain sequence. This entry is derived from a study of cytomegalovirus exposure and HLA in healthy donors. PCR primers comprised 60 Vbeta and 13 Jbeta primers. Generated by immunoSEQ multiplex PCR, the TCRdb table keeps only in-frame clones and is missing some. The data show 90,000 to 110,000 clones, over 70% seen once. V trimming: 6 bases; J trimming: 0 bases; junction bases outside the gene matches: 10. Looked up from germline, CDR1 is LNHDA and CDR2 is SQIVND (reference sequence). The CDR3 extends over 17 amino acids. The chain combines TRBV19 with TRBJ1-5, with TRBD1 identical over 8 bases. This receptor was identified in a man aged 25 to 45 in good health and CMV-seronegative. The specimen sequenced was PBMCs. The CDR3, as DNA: TGTGCCAGTAGGGGGACAGGAACTACATATAGCAATCAGCCCCAGCATTTT. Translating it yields CASRGTGTTYSNQPQHF.